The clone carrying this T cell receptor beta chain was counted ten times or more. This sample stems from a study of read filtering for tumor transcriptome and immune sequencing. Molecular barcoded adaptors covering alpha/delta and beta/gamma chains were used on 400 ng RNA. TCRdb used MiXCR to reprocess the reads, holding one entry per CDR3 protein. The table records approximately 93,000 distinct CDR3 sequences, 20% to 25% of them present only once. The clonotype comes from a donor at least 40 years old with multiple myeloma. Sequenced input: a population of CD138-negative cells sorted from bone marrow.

The CDR3 DNA sequence: TGCGCCAGCAGCCCGAGGGATCGTCAGACCCAGTACTTC. Its protein product is CASSPRDRQTQYF. This rearrangement joins TRBV5-1 to TRBJ2-5, with D tentatively TRBD2 (5 bases). This CDR3 is 13 amino acids long. Trimming removed 4 bases from V and 6 bases from J, with 13 bases in between. Germline loops: CDR1 SGHRS, CDR2 YFSETQ.